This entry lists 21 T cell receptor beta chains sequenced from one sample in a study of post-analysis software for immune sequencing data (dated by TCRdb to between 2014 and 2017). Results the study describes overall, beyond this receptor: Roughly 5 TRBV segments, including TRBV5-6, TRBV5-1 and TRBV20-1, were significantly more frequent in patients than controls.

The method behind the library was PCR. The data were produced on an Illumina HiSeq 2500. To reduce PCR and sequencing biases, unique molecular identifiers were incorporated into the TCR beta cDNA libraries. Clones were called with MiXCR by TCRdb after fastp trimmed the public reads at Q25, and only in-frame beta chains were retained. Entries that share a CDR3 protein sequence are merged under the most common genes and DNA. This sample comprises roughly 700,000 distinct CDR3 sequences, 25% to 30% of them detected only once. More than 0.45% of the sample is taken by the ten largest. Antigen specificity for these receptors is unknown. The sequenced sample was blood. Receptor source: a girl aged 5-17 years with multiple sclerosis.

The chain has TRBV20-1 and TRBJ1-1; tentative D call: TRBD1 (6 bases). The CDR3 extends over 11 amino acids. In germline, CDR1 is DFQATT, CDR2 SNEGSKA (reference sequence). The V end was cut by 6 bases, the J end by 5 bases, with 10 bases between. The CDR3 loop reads CSATGWTEAFF. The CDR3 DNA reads TGCAGTGCCACAGGGTGGACTGAAGCTTTCTTT.

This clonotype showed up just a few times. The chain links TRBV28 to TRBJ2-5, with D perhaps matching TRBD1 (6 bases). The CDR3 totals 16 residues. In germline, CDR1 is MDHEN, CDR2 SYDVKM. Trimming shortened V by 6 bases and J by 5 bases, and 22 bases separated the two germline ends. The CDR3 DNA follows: TGTGCCAGCAGCAGAACCTTAACAGGGATAGCCGAGACCCAGTACTTC. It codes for CASSRTLTGIAETQYF. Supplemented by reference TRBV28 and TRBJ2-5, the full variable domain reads DVKVTQSSRYLVKRTGEKVFLECVQDMDHENMFWYRQDPGLGLRLIYFSYDVKMKEKGDIPEGYSVSREKKERFSLILESASTNQTSMYLCASSRTLTGIAETQYFGPGTRLLVL.

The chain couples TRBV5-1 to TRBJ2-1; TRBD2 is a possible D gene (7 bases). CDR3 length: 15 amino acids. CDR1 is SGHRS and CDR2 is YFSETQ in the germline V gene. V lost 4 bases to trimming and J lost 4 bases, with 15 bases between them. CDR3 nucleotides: TGCGCCAGCAGCCCGGGGGGAGGGACATACAATGAGCAGTTCTTC. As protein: CASSPGGGTYNEQFF. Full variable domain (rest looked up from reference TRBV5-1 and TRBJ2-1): KAGVTQTPRYLIKTRGQQVTLSCSPISGHRSVSWYQQTPGQGLQFLFEYFSETQRNKGNFPGRFSGRQFSNSRSEMNVSTLELGDSALYLCASSPGGGTYNEQFFGPGTRLTVL.

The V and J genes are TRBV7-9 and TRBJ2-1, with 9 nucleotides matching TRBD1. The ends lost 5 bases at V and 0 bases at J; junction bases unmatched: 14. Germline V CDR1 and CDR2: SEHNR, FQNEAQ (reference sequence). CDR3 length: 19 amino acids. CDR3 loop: CASSADRGVSPDSYNEQFF. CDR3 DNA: TGTGCCAGCAGCGCGGACAGGGGAGTCTCTCCAGACTCCTACAATGAGCAGTTCTTC.

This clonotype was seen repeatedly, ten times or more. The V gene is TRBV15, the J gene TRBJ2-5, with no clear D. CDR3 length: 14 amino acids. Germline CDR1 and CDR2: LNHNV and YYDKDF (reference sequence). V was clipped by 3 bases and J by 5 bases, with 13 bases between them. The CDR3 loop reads CATSSTKKRETQYF. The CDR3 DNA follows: TGTGCCACCAGCAGCACTAAAAAGAGGGAGACCCAGTACTTC. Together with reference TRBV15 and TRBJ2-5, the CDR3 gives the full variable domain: DAMVIQNPRYQVTQFGKPVTLSCSQTLNHNVMYWYQQKSSQAPKLLFHYYDKDFNNEADTPDNFQSRRPNTSFCFLDIRSPGLGDTAMYLCATSSTKKRETQYFGPGTRLLVL.

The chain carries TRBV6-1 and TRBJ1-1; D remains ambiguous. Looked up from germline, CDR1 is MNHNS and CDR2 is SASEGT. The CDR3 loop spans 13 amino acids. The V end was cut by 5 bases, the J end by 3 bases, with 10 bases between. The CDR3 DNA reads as TGTGCCAGCAGTAGGGTGGGATACACTGAAGCTTTCTTT. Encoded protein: CASSRVGYTEAFF.

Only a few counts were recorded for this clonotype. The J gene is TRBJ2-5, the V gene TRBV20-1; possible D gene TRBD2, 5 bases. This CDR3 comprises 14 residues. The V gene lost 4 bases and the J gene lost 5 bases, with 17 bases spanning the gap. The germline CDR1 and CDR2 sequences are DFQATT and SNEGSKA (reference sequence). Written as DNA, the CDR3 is TGCAGTGCTAATTTCGGCCAACCGGGGGAGACCCAGTACTTC. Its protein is CSANFGQPGETQYF.

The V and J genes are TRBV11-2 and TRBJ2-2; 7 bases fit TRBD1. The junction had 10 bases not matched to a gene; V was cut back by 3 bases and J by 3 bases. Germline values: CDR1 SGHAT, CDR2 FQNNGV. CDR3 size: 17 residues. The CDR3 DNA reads TGTGCCAGCAGCTTCCAGCAGGCAGGGGGATACACCGGGGAGCTGTTTTTT. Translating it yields CASSFQQAGGYTGELFF.

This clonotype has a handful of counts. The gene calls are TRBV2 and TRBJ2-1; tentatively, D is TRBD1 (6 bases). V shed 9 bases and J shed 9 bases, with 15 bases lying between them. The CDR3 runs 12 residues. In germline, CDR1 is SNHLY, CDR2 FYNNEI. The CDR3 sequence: CARRTGTGEQFF. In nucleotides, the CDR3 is TGTGCCAGGAGAACAGGGACGGGTGAGCAGTTCTTC.

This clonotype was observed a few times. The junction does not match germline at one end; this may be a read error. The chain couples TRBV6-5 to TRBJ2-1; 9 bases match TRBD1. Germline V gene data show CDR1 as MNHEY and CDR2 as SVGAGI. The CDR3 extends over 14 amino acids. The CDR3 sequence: CAGSPGQGRNEQFF. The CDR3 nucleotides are TGTGCCGGCAGCCCGGGACAGGGCAGGAATGAGCAGTTCTTC.

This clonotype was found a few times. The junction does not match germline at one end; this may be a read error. CDR3 protein: CSARPRGSNSPPHF. The CDR3 coding sequence is TGCAGTGCCAGACCCAGAGGGAGTAATTCACCCCCCCACTTT. V usage is TRBV20-1 and J usage is TRBJ1-6; D is unresolved. The germline V gene has CDR1 DFQATT and CDR2 SNEGSKA (reference sequence). The CDR3 is 14 residues long.

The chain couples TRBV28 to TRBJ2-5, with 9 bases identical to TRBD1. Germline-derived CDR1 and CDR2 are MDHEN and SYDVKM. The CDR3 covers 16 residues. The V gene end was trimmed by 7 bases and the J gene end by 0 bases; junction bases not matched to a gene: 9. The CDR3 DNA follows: TGTGCCAGCATCCCCTCGGGGACAGGGTACCAAGAGACCCAGTACTTC. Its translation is CASIPSGTGYQETQYF.

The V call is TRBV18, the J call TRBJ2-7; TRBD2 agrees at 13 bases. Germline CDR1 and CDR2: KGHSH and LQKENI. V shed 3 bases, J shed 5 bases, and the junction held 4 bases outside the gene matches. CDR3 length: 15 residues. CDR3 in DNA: TGTGCCAGCTCACCCGGGACTAGCGGGACCCACGAGCAGTACTTC. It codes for CASSPGTSGTHEQYF.

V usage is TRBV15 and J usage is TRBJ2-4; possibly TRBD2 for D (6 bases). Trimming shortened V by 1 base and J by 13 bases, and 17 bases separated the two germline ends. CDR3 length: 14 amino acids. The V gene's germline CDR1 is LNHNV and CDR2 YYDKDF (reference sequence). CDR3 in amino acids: CATSRGGGWDEQYF. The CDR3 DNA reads TGTGCCACCAGCAGAGGAGGAGGGTGGGATGAGCAGTACTTC.

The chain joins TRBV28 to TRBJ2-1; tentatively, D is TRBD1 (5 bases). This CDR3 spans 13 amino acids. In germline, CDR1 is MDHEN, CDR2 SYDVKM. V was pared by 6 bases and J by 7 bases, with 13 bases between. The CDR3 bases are TGTGCCAGCAGGTTCAGGGTCGGGAATGAGCAGTTCTTC. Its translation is CASRFRVGNEQFF.

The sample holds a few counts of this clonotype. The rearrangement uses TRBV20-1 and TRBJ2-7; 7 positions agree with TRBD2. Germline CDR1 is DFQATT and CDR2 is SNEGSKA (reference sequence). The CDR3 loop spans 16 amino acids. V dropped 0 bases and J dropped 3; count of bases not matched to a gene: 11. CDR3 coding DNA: TGCAGTGCTAGAGATTACTGGACGGGAGGTAGCTACGAGCAGTACTTC. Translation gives CSARDYWTGGSYEQYF.

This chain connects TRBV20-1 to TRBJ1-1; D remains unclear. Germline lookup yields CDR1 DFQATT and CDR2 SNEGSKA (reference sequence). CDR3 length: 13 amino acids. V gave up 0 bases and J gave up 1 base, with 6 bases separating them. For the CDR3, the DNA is TGCAGTGCTAGAGATTGGGGGAACACTGAAGCTTTCTTT. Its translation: CSARDWGNTEAFF.

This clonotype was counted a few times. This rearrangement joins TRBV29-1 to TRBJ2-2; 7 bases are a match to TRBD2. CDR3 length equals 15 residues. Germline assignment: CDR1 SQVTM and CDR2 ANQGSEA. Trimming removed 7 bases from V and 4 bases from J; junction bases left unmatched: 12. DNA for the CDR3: TGCAGCGCCCCGCGGGGGACCGATCTCACCGGGGAGCTGTTTTTT. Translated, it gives CSAPRGTDLTGELFF.

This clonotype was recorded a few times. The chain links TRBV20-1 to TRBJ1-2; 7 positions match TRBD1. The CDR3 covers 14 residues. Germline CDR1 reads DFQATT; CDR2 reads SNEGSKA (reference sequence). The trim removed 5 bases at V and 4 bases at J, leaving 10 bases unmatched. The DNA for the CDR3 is TGCAGTGCTTCTGACAGGGATAAGGGCTATGGCTACACCTTC. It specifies CSASDRDKGYGYTF.

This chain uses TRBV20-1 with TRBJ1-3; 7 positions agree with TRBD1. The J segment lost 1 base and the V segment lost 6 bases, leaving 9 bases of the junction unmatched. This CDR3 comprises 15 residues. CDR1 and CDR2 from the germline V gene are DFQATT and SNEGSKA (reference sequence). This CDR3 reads CSAHIQGRSGNTIYF. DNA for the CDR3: TGCAGTGCCCACATACAGGGGAGATCTGGAAACACCATATATTTT.

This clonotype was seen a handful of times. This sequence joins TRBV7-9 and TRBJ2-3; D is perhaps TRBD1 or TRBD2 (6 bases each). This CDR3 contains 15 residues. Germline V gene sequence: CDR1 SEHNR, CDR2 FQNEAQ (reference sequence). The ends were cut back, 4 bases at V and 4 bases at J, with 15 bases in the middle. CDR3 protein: CASSSRHREADTQYF. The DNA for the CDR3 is TGTGCCAGCAGCTCGCGACACAGGGAGGCAGATACGCAGTATTTT.